This is a list of T cell receptor beta chains from one sample in a study of shared clonotypes between healthy human individuals. TCRdb's table, derived via immunoSEQ multiplex PCR, lists solely in-frame clones and lacks some. Here the sample spans some 1.5 million clones, around 95% being singletons. Sample: naive CD4+ T cells sorted from blood. These receptors were obtained from a man in his thirties or forties in good health. Each CDR3 is given with its conserved first and last residue. D genes are given only for firm matches. Some rows have no size entry. The others give once, few or many, or a class for an expanded clone.

. | TRBJ2-5 | TRBV6-1 | . | TGTGCCAGCAGTGTAAGGGGGGAGACCCAGTACTTC | CASSVRGETQYF
. | TRBJ1-1 | TRBV25-1 | . | TGTGCCAGCAGTGAGGGGGCGTACGCTGAAGCTTTCTTT | CASSEGAYAEAFF
. | TRBJ1-2 | TRBV28 | . | TGTGCCAGCACCCCAATCGGGATGGATGGCTACACCTTC | CASTPIGMDGYTF
. | TRBJ1-2 | TRBV5-4 | . | TGTGCCAGCAGCTTGCTTGGCGGCTCGGGCTACACCTTC | CASSLLGGSGYTF
. | TRBJ2-3 | TRBV9 | once | TGTGCCAGCAGCGTAGTAGGGGCGTCAGATACGCAGTATTTT | CASSVVGASDTQYF
. | TRBJ2-1 | TRBV5-4 | . | TGTGCCAGCAGCTTGGACTCCCAATCCTACAATGAGCAGTTCTTC | CASSLDSQSYNEQFF
. | TRBJ2-1 | TRBV28 | . | TGTGCCAGCAGTTTACAGGCAGGATACTACAATGAGCAGTTCTTC | CASSLQAGYYNEQFF
. | TRBJ1-1 | TRBV5-8 | . | TGTGCCAGCAGCTACCAGGGGCCCCTTATGAACACTGAAGCTTTCTTT | CASSYQGPLMNTEAFF
TRBD2 | TRBJ2-1 | TRBV7-9 | . | TGTGCCAGCAGCTTATCGTTGGGTAGCGGGAGGTTGTCCTACAATGAGCAGTTCTTC | CASSLSLGSGRLSYNEQFF
TRBD1 | TRBJ2-7 | TRBV5-1 | . | TGCGCCAGCAGCTTGGGGGGACAGTCCTACGAGCAGTACTTC | CASSLGGQSYEQYF
. | TRBJ1-5 | TRBV2 | . | TGTGCCAGCAGTAACAGGGTTCACCAGCCCCAGCATTTT | CASSNRVHQPQHF
TRBD1 | TRBJ2-2 | TRBV30 | . | TGTGCCTGGAGTCGTGGCGGGACAGGGGATTCCGGGGAGCTGTTTTTT | CAWSRGGTGDSGELFF
TRBD2 | TRBJ2-1 | TRBV23-1 | . | TGCGCCAGCAGTCAAACAGGTCCGGGAGGGGTCTACAATGAGCAGTTCTTC | CASSQTGPGGVYNEQFF
. | TRBJ2-7 | TRBV27 | . | TGTGCCAGCAGTTTATTATCAGGGCTTGAGCAGTACTTC | CASSLLSGLEQYF
. | TRBJ2-3 | TRBV29-1 | . | TGCAGCGTTGGTAGTTCCAGATTTTCATCAGATACGCAGTATTTT | CSVGSSRFSSDTQYF
. | TRBJ2-1 | TRBV7-8 | . | TGTGCCAGCAGCTTAGTTGGGGGATCCTACAATGAGCAGTTCTTC | CASSLVGGSYNEQFF
. | TRBJ1-1 | TRBV28 | . | TGTGCCAGCAGCTTTACAAGGGTGGTCAACACTGAAGCTTTCTTT | CASSFTRVVNTEAFF
. | TRBJ2-7 | TRBV7-7 | once | TGTGCCAGCAGCCCCGGAGGTTTGGGGGTATCCTACGAGCAGTACTTC | CASSPGGLGVSYEQYF
. | TRBJ1-5 | TRBV5-5 | . | TGTGCCAGCAGCTTAAGGTCTGGTCAGCCCCAGCATTTT | CASSLRSGQPQHF
. | TRBJ2-7 | TRBV10-2 | . | TGCGCCAGCGGTAAGGGGGGGAGTTCCTACGAGCAGTACTTC | CASGKGGSSYEQYF
. | TRBJ1-1 | TRBV21-1 | . | TGTGCCAGCAATCTAACAGTAGTATCTGAAGCTTTCTTT | CASNLTVVSEAFF
TRBD1 | TRBJ1-2 | TRBV29-1 | . | TGCAGCGGATTCCTTACAGGGGGCAGGAACTATGGCTACACCTTC | CSGFLTGGRNYGYTF
. | TRBJ2-1 | TRBV7-2 | few | TGTGCCAGCAGCTTAGTGCCCCCTAGAGAGGAGCAGTTCTTC | CASSLVPPREEQFF
TRBD1 | TRBJ1-2 | TRBV10-1 | . | TGCGCCAGCAGTGTCAGGGACAGGGAACCCCCTAACTATGGCTACACCTTC | CASSVRDREPPNYGYTF
. | TRBJ2-1 | TRBV21-1 | . | TGTGCCAGCTTACTCGGACTCGACTCCTACAATGAGCAGTTCTTC | CASLLGLDSYNEQFF
TRBD1 | TRBJ1-1 | TRBV7-8 | . | TGTGCCAGCAGCTATCCGCTCTTTCAGGGGGCGAACACTGAAGCTTTCTTT | CASSYPLFQGANTEAFF
. | TRBJ2-3 | TRBV11-2 | . | TGTGCCAGCAGCTTAGAGCGGGGTTTGAGGGGTACGCAGTATTTT | CASSLERGLRGTQYF
. | TRBJ2-2 | TRBV5-5 | . | TGTGCCAGCAGCTTGGTTGCGGGGGAGCTGTTTTTT | CASSLVAGELFF
TRBD1 | TRBJ1-2 | TRBV28 | . | TGTGCCAGCAGTTTCAGTCCCGGGACAGGGCTAGCTAACTATGGCTACACCTTC | CASSFSPGTGLANYGYTF
. | TRBJ2-3 | TRBV7-2 | . | TGTGCCAGCAGCTTAGTCGGGGACGGATACACAGATACGCAGTATTTT | CASSLVGDGYTDTQYF
. | TRBJ2-3 | TRBV11-1 | . | TGTGCCAGCAGCCGTGAGGTGGGCACAGATACGCAGTATTTT | CASSREVGTDTQYF
. | TRBJ2-7 | TRBV28 | . | TGTGCCAGCAGCTCGTTCAGACAACTAATCTACTACGAGCAGTACTTC | CASSSFRQLIYYEQYF
TRBD2 | TRBJ2-2 | TRBV5-8 | . | TGTGCCAGCAGCTCGGGACTAACCACGAACACCGGGGAGCTGTTTTTT | CASSSGLTTNTGELFF
. | TRBJ1-1 | TRBV19 | once | TGTGCCAGTAGTATGGGGGGCCGGTTGAACACTGAAGCTTTCTTT | CASSMGGRLNTEAFF
TRBD1 | TRBJ2-7 | TRBV29-1 | . | TGCAGCGCTGAGGACAGGGGGACCTACGAGCAGTACTTC | CSAEDRGTYEQYF
TRBD2 | TRBJ2-1 | TRBV29-1 | once | TGCAGCGTTGCTAGCGGGAGCTACTACAATGAGCAGTTCTTC | CSVASGSYYNEQFF
. | TRBJ1-2 | TRBV29-1 | . | TGCAGCGTTGAAGATCTAGGGTCCGGCTACACCTTC | CSVEDLGSGYTF
TRBD1 | TRBJ1-2 | TRBV7-9 | . | TGTGCCAGCAGCTTGACAGGGTTCTATGGCTACACCTTC | CASSLTGFYGYTF
. | TRBJ1-4 | TRBV5-1 | . | TGCGCCAGCAGCAGGGACAACAATGAAAAACTGTTTTTT | CASSRDNNEKLFF
TRBD2 | TRBJ2-5 | TRBV5-1 | . | TGCGCCAGCAGTCTGACCCTAGCGGGAGGAGAGACCCAGTACTTC | CASSLTLAGGETQYF
TRBD1 | TRBJ2-3 | TRBV19 | . | TGTGCCAGTAGTATACTAAGAGGCAGGGGGCGCCCAGATACGCAGTATTTT | CASSILRGRGRPDTQYF
. | TRBJ2-1 | TRBV20-1 | . | TGCAGTGCTAGTAACAATGAGCAGTTCTTC | CSASNNEQFF
TRBD2 | TRBJ2-7 | TRBV5-1 | once | TGCGCCAGCAGCGGAGGGACTAGTTTCTACGAGCAGTACTTC | CASSGGTSFYEQYF
TRBD2 | TRBJ2-3 | TRBV4-1 | . | TGCGCCAGCAGCCAAGGGTCTAGCGGCCCCCCAGATACGCAGTATTTT | CASSQGSSGPPDTQYF
TRBD2 | TRBJ2-1 | TRBV7-2 | . | TGTGCCAGCAGCTTAGATAGCGGGAGGGCCTACAATGAGCAGTTCTTC | CASSLDSGRAYNEQFF
. | TRBJ1-5 | TRBV5-4 | . | TGTGCCAGCAGCGGAGCTGGACAGAACAATCAGCCCCAGCATTTT | CASSGAGQNNQPQHF
. | TRBJ2-7 | TRBV5-1 | . | TGCGCCAGCAGCTTGTTTCGAGGCTCCTACGAGCAGTACTTC | CASSLFRGSYEQYF
TRBD2 | TRBJ2-1 | TRBV6-5 | . | TGTGCCAGCAGAGCTAGCGGGAGTCATGAGCAGTTCTTC | CASRASGSHEQFF
TRBD2 | TRBJ2-2 | TRBV30 | . | TGTGCCTGGAGACTAGCGGGAGGGCCGGGCACCGGGGAGCTGTTTTTT | CAWRLAGGPGTGELFF
. | TRBJ2-1 | TRBV5-1 | . | TGCGCCAGCAGGTCAACAGGGTCCCCTGAGCAGTTCTTC | CASRSTGSPEQFF
. | TRBJ2-5 | TRBV4-1 | . | TGCGCCAGCAGCCAGGACGGGACGGCGCAAGAGACCCAGTACTTC | CASSQDGTAQETQYF
TRBD2 | TRBJ2-1 | TRBV10-3 | . | TGTGCCACCAAAACGGGACTAGCGGGAGTCGATGAGCAGTTCTTC | CATKTGLAGVDEQFF
. | TRBJ1-1 | TRBV7-2 | . | TGTGCCAGCAGCTTTGCCGAGAACACTGAAGCTTTCTTT | CASSFAENTEAFF
TRBD1 | TRBJ1-1 | TRBV5-4 | once | TGTGCCAGCAGCTTCGACAGGGCCTACACTGAAGCTTTCTTT | CASSFDRAYTEAFF
. | TRBJ1-2 | TRBV28 | . | TGTGCCTCGGGGGACCCTCGTAACTATGGCTACACCTTC | CASGDPRNYGYTF
TRBD1 | TRBJ2-5 | TRBV29-1 | once | TGCAGCGTAAGGACAGGGGAAGAGACCCAGTACTTC | CSVRTGEETQYF
TRBD1 | TRBJ2-3 | TRBV29-1 | . | TGCAGCGTCCGGGACAGGGGGCACACAGATACGCAGTATTTT | CSVRDRGHTDTQYF
TRBD1 | TRBJ2-4 | TRBV19 | . | TGTGCCAGTAGACCGACAGGGTTGGCCAAAAACATTCAGTACTTC | CASRPTGLAKNIQYF
TRBD1 | TRBJ2-7 | TRBV9 | . | TGTGCCAGCAGCCCCGGGACAGGGTCCTACGAGCAGTACTTC | CASSPGTGSYEQYF